The next 27 T cell receptor beta chains were all read from a single sample in a study of shared clonotypes between healthy human individuals. TCRdb's table, derived via immunoSEQ multiplex PCR, lists solely in-frame clones and lacks some. The data hold 2 million to 3 million clones, with approximately 92% observed a single time. The sequenced sample was naive CD4+ T cells sorted from blood. Subset reported: CD45RA+ positively selected. The receptors come from a man younger than 30 in good health.

The rearrangement uses TRBV18 and TRBJ2-2; D not certain. This CDR3 region has 14 residues. Germline V gene data show CDR1 as KGHSH and CDR2 as LQKENI. Trimming stripped 5 bases from V and 0 bases from J, with 7 bases between. DNA of the CDR3: TGTGCCAGCTCAACGCGTCCGAACACCGGGGAGCTGTTTTTT. Translating gives CASSTRPNTGELFF.

J is TRBJ1-2 and V is TRBV28; the D gene is possibly TRBD1 (6 bases). V lost 7 bases to trimming and J lost 8 bases, with 14 bases between them. Germline CDR1 and CDR2: MDHEN and SYDVKM. CDR3 size: 12 residues. The CDR3 loop reads CASTLRQGGYTF. In DNA form, the CDR3 reads TGTGCCAGCACCCTGAGGCAGGGGGGCTACACCTTC.

This sequence joins TRBV4-1 and TRBJ2-2, with D perhaps given as TRBD1 or TRBD2 (6 bases each). Germline V gene data show CDR1 as MGHRA and CDR2 as YSYEKL. This CDR3 contains 14 residues. V gave up 7 bases and J gave up 7 bases, with 16 bases separating them. CDR3 bases: TGCGCCAGCACCGTGTGGGGGGCCGGCGGGGAGCTGTTTTTT. The encoded protein is CASTVWGAGGELFF.

The chain uses TRBV7-2 and TRBJ2-1, with TRBD1 matching over 7 bases. The CDR3 consists of 17 residues. The J segment lost 2 bases and the V segment lost 5 bases, leaving 12 bases of the junction unmatched. The V gene's germline CDR1 is SGHTA and CDR2 FQGNSA. The CDR3 DNA is TGTGCCAGCAGCCAGGGACAGCTTATACGGACCTACAATGAGCAGTTCTTC. Translating it yields CASSQGQLIRTYNEQFF.

This clone was recorded once. This chain connects TRBV5-1 to TRBJ2-3, with D perhaps assigned TRBD1 or TRBD2 (5 bases each). The CDR3 runs to 15 residues. Germline values: CDR1 SGHRS, CDR2 YFSETQ. Trimming cost V 5 bases and J 4 bases, with 17 bases left between them. CDR3 protein: CASRLGWGSPDTQYF. The CDR3 DNA sequence: TGCGCCAGCAGACTTGGTTGGGGGAGTCCAGATACGCAGTATTTT.

The chain is built from TRBV10-1 and TRBJ2-7; TRBD2 is a possible D gene (5 bases). Germline V CDR1 and CDR2: WNHNN, SYGVQD (reference sequence). Trimming left V 3 bases short and J 0 bases short, with 12 bases between. The CDR3 runs to 15 residues. The CDR3 DNA sequence: TGCGCCAGCAGTGACGGAGCGGCACACTCCTACGAGCAGTACTTC. Its translation: CASSDGAAHSYEQYF.

The chain employs TRBV30 and TRBJ1-1; possible D gene TRBD1, 5 bases. CDR1 is GTSNPN and CDR2 is SVGIG in the germline V gene (reference sequence). V gave up 8 bases and J gave up 11 bases, with 18 bases separating them. This CDR3 has 11 residues. CDR3 coding DNA: TGTGCCGGCGCAATAAGGGGATCGGCTTTCTTT. It specifies CAGAIRGSAFF. Full variable domain (outside the CDR3, taken from reference TRBV30 and TRBJ1-1): SQTIHQWPATLVQPVGSPLSLECTVEGTSNPNLYWYRQAAGRGLQLLFYSVGIGQISSEVPQNLSASRPQDRQFILSSKKLLLSDSGFYLCAGAIRGSAFFGQGTRLTVV.

This clone was counted between two and nine times. V usage is TRBV5-1 and J usage is TRBJ1-3; D remains ambiguous. Trimming removed 0 bases at V and 0 bases at J, with 7 bases between. Germline values: CDR1 SGHRS, CDR2 YFSETQ. The CDR3 has 15 residues. This CDR3 is CASSLEVGSGNTIYF. DNA for the CDR3: TGCGCCAGCAGCTTGGAAGTCGGCTCTGGAAACACCATATATTTT.

Comments on this clone: Its ends do not fully match the called genes, so a read error is possible. The chain carries TRBV4-1 and TRBJ2-5; D unresolved. Germline-derived CDR1 and CDR2 are MGHRA and YSYEKL. The CDR3 is made up of 16 amino acids. The CDR3 coding sequence is TGCGCCAGCAGCCAAGAAGCACCAGGTACACAAGAGACCCGGTACTTC. Its protein is CASSQEAPGTQETRYF.

CDR3 nucleotide sequence: TGTGCCAGCAGCCTTACTAGCGGGAGTTATTTCGGGGAGCTGTTTTTT. Its protein product is CASSLTSGSYFGELFF. V and J are TRBV5-6 and TRBJ2-2; the match to TRBD2 covers 11 bases. The CDR3 runs 16 residues. Trimming at V came to 4 bases and at J to 7 bases, leaving 9 bases not matched to a gene. Germline loops: CDR1 SGHDT, CDR2 YYEEEE.

The CDR3 DNA sequence: TGTGCCACTCCTATGACAGGGAACTCCTACGAGCAGTACTTC. Translated: CATPMTGNSYEQYF. This chain joins TRBV19 and TRBJ2-7; 7 bases fit TRBD1. The germline gives CDR1 LNHDA, CDR2 SQIVND (reference sequence). The CDR3 length is 14 residues. V was pared by 10 bases and J by 0 bases, with 9 bases of the junction left unmatched.

The chain combines TRBV5-6 with TRBJ1-5; the match to TRBD1 covers 7 bases. Germline CDR1 is SGHDT and CDR2 is YYEEEE. The CDR3 has 17 amino acids. The V gene end was trimmed by 3 bases and the J gene end by 1 base; junction bases not matched to a gene: 10. The CDR3 spells CASSSTRTGASNQPQHF. Written as DNA, the CDR3 is TGTGCCAGCAGCTCGACGCGGACAGGTGCAAGCAATCAGCCCCAGCATTTT. The variable domain in full, completed from reference TRBV5-6 and TRBJ1-5, reads DAGVTQSPTHLIKTRGQQVTLRCSPKSGHDTVSWYQQALGQGPQFIFQYYEEEERQRGNFPDRFSGHQFPNYSSELNVNALLLGDSALYLCASSSTRTGASNQPQHFGDGTRLSIL.

V is TRBV4-1 and J is TRBJ2-2; 14 nucleotides match TRBD2. The V segment lost 1 base and the J segment 5 bases; nucleotides outside the gene matches: 3. Germline CDR1 and CDR2: MGHRA and YSYEKL. The CDR3 has 17 amino acids. The CDR3 nucleotides are TGCGCCAGCAGCCAAGGACTAGCGGGGGGGCTGACCGGGGAGCTGTTTTTT. Translated, it gives CASSQGLAGGLTGELFF.

V gene TRBV7-6 combines with J gene TRBJ1-1, with D possibly TRBD1 on 5 matching bases. Trimming shortened V by 3 bases and J by 6 bases, and 17 bases separated the two germline ends. Germline CDR1 and CDR2: SGHVS and FNYEAQ. The CDR3 extends over 15 amino acids. The CDR3 nucleotides read TGTGCCAGCAGCTTCCCGATGGGGGGGGAGGCTGAAGCTTTCTTT. As protein: CASSFPMGGEAEAFF.

The V call is TRBV28, the J call TRBJ2-6; D remains ambiguous. CDR3 size: 13 residues. Between the trimmed V and J ends, which lost 7 bases and 5 bases, there was a span of 9 bases. Germline V gene lookup returns CDR1 MDHEN and CDR2 SYDVKM. The CDR3 sequence: CASTRFRANVLTF. In nucleotides, the CDR3 is TGTGCCAGCACCCGCTTCAGGGCCAACGTCCTGACTTTC.

The chain employs TRBV6-6 and TRBJ1-5, with TRBD1 as a possible D gene (6 bases). There are 14 residues in the CDR3. The germline V and J ends were trimmed by 7 bases and 3 bases, with 13 bases remaining between them. Germline CDR1 reads MNHNY; CDR2 reads SVGAGI (reference sequence). The CDR3, as DNA: TGTGCCAGCACTCCTCAGGGGATCAATCAGCCCCAGCATTTT. Translation: CASTPQGINQPQHF.

V and J are TRBV27 and TRBJ1-2; no clear D. Trimming cost V 5 bases and J 4 bases, with 11 bases left between them. Germline CDR1 reads MNHEY; CDR2 reads SMNVEV (reference sequence). The CDR3 extends over 13 amino acids. The CDR3 protein is CASSKSGFYGYTF. In DNA form, the CDR3 reads TGTGCCAGCAGTAAGAGCGGATTCTATGGCTACACCTTC.

V and J are TRBV11-2 and TRBJ2-7; possibly TRBD1 for D (6 bases). There are 15 residues in the CDR3. From germline, CDR1 is SGHAT and CDR2 FQNNGV. Trimming stripped 1 base from V and 5 bases from J, with 15 bases between. The CDR3 coding sequence is TGTGCCAGCAGCTTAGTCGGCAGGGGCTTGGACGAGCAGTACTTC. Its translation: CASSLVGRGLDEQYF.

The J gene is TRBJ1-4, the V gene TRBV29-1; D might be TRBD1 (5 bases). In germline, CDR1 is SQVTM, CDR2 ANQGSEA. The germline V and J ends were trimmed by 7 bases and 8 bases, with 17 bases remaining between them. This CDR3 region has 13 residues. This chain's CDR3 is CSARDAGAEKLFF. The CDR3 DNA follows: TGCAGCGCTAGGGACGCCGGAGCCGAAAAACTGTTTTTT.

J is TRBJ1-6 and V is TRBV30; 7 bases are shared with TRBD1. CDR1 and CDR2 from the germline V gene are GTSNPN and SVGIG (reference sequence). V lost 0 bases and J lost 14; bases outside the gene matches: 7. The CDR3 runs 13 residues. The CDR3 is CAWSVGGGGALHF. CDR3 sequence (DNA): TGTGCCTGGAGTGTAGGGGGCGGAGGGGCCCTCCACTTT. Using reference TRBV30 and TRBJ1-6 for the parts outside the CDR3, the full variable domain is SQTIHQWPATLVQPVGSPLSLECTVEGTSNPNLYWYRQAAGRGLQLLFYSVGIGQISSEVPQNLSASRPQDRQFILSSKKLLLSDSGFYLCAWSVGGGGALHFGNGTRLTVT.

This clone has a single count. The V call is TRBV5-4, the J call TRBJ1-5, with unresolved D. Germline V gene data show CDR1 as SGHNT and CDR2 as YYREEE (reference sequence). CDR3 length equals 16 residues. V lost 1 base and J lost 0, with 11 bases in between. The CDR3 here is CASSLMVPGSNQPQHF. The DNA of the CDR3 is TGTGCCAGCAGCTTGATGGTGCCGGGTAGCAATCAGCCCCAGCATTTT.

The rearrangement joins TRBV30 to TRBJ1-1, with unresolved D. The CDR3 totals 14 residues. The V and J ends lost 2 bases and 0 bases respectively, with 10 bases between them. In germline, CDR1 is GTSNPN, CDR2 SVGIG (reference sequence). The CDR3 coding sequence is TGTGCCTGGAGTAGGCAGTTCATGAACACTGAAGCTTTCTTT. Amino acid sequence: CAWSRQFMNTEAFF.

This clone was recorded once. The chain carries TRBV5-1 and TRBJ1-6; 7 bases line up with TRBD1. This CDR3 is built from 14 residues. The germline V gene has CDR1 SGHRS and CDR2 YFSETQ. V shed 1 base, J shed 8 bases, and the junction held 3 bases outside the gene matches. The CDR3 loop reads CASSLTGDDSPLHF. CDR3 bases: TGCGCCAGCAGCTTGACAGGGGACGATTCACCCCTCCACTTT.

The chain has TRBV4-3 and TRBJ2-3, with 10 bases matching TRBD2. The CDR3 covers 16 residues. Germline V gene data show CDR1 as LGHNA and CDR2 as YSLEER. J gave up 6 bases and V 0 bases, and 6 bases lay outside the gene matches. The CDR3 region has the DNA TGCGCCAGCAGCCAAGATGCTAGCGGGAGCTCGGATACGCAGTATTTT. Protein: CASSQDASGSSDTQYF.

The chain links TRBV7-2 to TRBJ2-1, with 8 bases fitting TRBD2. The CDR3 loop spans 17 amino acids. Germline lookup yields CDR1 SGHTA and CDR2 FQGNSA. With V trimmed by 5 bases and J by 0 bases, 9 bases remained unmatched. CDR3 coding DNA: TGTGCCAGCAGCCCTCGGGGCGGGAGGAGCTCCTACAATGAGCAGTTCTTC. The encoded protein is CASSPRGGRSSYNEQFF.

As for this clone: The sample contains more than one DNA sequence encoding this CDR3. The chain couples TRBV10-2 to TRBJ1-5; a possible D gene is TRBD1 (6 bases). Per germline, CDR1 WSHSY and CDR2 SAAADI. Trimming pared 6 bases from V and 4 bases from J, leaving 10 bases between. This CDR3 has 13 residues. This CDR3 is CASSEQGNQPQHF. Here the CDR3 DNA reads TGCGCCAGCAGCGAACAGGGTAATCAGCCCCAGCATTTT.

V is TRBV27 and J is TRBJ2-1; TRBD2 matches at 8 bases. Germline loops: CDR1 MNHEY, CDR2 SMNVEV (reference sequence). The CDR3 runs 16 residues. J lost 4 bases, V lost 4 bases, and 9 bases had no gene match. This CDR3 is CASSWASGSLYNEQFF. The CDR3 region has the DNA TGTGCCAGCAGTTGGGCTAGCGGGTCCCTTTACAATGAGCAGTTCTTC.